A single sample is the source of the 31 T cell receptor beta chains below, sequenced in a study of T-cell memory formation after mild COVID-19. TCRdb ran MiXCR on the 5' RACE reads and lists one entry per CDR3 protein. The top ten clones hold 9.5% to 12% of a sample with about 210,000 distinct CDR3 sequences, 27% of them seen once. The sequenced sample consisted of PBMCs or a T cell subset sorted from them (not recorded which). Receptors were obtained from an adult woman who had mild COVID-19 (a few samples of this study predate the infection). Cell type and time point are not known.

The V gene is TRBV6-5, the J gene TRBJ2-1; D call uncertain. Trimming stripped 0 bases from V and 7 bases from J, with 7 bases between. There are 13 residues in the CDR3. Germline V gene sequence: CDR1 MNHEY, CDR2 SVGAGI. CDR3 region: CASSYSVPNEQFF. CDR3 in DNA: TGTGCCAGCAGTTACTCAGTACCTAATGAGCAGTTCTTC.

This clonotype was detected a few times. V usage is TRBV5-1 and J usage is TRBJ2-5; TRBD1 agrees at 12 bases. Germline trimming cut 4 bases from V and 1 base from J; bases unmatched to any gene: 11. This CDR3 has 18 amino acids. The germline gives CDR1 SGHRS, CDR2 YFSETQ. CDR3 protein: CASSASGTGGSGQETQYF. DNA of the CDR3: TGCGCCAGCAGCGCCTCCGGGACAGGGGGCTCCGGCCAAGAGACCCAGTACTTC. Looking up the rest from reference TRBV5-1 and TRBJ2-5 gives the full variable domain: KAGVTQTPRYLIKTRGQQVTLSCSPISGHRSVSWYQQTPGQGLQFLFEYFSETQRNKGNFPGRFSGRQFSNSRSEMNVSTLELGDSALYLCASSASGTGGSGQETQYFGPGTRLLVL.

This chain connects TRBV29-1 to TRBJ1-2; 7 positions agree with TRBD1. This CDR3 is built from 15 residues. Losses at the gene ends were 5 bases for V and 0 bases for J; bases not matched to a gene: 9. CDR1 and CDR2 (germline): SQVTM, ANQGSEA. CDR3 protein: CSVSGTANANYGYTF. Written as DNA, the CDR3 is TGCAGCGTTTCCGGGACAGCGAACGCTAACTATGGCTACACCTTC.

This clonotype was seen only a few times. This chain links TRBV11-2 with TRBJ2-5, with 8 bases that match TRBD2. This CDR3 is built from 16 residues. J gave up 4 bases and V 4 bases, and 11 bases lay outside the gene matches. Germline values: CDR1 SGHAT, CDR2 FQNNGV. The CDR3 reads CASSSTPGLGGETQYF. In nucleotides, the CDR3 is TGTGCCAGCAGCTCCACTCCGGGACTAGGAGGAGAGACCCAGTACTTC.

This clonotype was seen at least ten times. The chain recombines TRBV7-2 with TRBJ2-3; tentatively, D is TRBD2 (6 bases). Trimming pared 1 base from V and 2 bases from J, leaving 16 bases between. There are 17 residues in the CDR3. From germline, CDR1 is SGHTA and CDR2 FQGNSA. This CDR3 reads CASSLVAVGTSTDTQYF. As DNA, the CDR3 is TGTGCCAGCAGCTTAGTAGCGGTCGGCACCTCCACAGATACGCAGTATTTT.

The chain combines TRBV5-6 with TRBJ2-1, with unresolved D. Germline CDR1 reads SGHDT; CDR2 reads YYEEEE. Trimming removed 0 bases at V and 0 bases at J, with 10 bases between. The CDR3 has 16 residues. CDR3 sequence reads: CASSLGPPSSYNEQFF. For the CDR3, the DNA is TGTGCCAGCAGCTTGGGTCCCCCGAGCTCCTACAATGAGCAGTTCTTC.

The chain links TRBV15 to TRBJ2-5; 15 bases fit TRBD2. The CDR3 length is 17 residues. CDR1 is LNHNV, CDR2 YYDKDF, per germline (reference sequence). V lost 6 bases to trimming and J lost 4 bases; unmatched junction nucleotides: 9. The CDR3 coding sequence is TGTGCCACCAGATCCGGGACTAGCGGGGGGAACCTAGAGACCCAGTACTTC. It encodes CATRSGTSGGNLETQYF.

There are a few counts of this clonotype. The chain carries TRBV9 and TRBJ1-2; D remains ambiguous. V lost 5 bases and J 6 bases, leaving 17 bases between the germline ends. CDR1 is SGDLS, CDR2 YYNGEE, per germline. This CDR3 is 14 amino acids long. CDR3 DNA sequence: TGTGCCAGCAGAGAACCGGGCCAAGCTAATGGCTACACCTTC. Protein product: CASREPGQANGYTF.

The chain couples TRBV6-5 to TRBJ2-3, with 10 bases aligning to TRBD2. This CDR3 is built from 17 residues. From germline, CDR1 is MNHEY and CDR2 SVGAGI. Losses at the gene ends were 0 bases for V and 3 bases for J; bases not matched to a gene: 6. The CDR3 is CASSYSVVAGGTDTQYF. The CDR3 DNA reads TGTGCCAGCAGTTACTCGGTGGTAGCGGGGGGAACAGATACGCAGTATTTT.

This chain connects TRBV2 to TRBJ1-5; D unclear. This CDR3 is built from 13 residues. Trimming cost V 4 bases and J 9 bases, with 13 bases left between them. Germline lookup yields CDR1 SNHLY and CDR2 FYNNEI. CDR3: CASSVAGSGPQHF. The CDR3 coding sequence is TGTGCCAGCAGTGTTGCGGGTAGTGGGCCCCAGCATTTT.

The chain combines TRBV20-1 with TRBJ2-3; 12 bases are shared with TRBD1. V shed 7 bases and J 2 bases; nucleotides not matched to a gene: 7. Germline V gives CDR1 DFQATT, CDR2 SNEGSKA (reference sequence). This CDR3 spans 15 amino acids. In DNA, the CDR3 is TGCAGTGTGGGACAGGGGGCCTTCTTCACAGATACGCAGTATTTT. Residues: CSVGQGAFFTDTQYF.

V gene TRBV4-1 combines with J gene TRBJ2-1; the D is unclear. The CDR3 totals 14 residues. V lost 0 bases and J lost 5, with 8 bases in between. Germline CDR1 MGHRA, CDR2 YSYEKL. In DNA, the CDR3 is TGCGCCAGCAGCCAAGAAGGCGCAGACAATGAGCAGTTCTTC. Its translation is CASSQEGADNEQFF.

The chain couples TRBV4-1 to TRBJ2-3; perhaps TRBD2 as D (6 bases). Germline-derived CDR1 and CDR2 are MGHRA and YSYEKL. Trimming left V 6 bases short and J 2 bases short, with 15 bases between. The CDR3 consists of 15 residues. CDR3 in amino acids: CASSRSGVYTDTQYF. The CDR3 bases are TGCGCCAGCAGTCGCTCGGGGGTCTACACAGATACGCAGTATTTT.

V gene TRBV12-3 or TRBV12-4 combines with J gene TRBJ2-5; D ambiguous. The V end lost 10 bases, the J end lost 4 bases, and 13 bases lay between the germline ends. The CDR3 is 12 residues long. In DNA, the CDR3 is TGTGCCAACGGAGCTGGGTCAGAGACCCAGTACTTC. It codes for CANGAGSETQYF.

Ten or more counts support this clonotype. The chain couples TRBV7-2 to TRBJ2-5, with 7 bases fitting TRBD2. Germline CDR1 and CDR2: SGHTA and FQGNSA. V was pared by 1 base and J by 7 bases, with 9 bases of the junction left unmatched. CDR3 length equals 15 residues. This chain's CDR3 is CASSLGFGGSVTQYF. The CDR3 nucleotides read TGTGCCAGCAGCTTAGGGTTTGGCGGGAGCGTGACCCAGTACTTC. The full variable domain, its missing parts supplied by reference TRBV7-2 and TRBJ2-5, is GAGVSQSPSNKVTEKGKDVELRCDPISGHTALYWYRQSLGQGLEFLIYFQGNSAPDKSGLPSDRFSAERTGGSVSTLTIQRTQQEDSAVYLCASSLGFGGSVTQYFGPGTRLLVL.

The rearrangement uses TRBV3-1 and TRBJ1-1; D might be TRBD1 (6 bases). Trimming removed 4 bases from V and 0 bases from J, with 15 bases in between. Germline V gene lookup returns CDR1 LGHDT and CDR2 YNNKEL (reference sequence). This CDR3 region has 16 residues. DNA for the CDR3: TGTGCCAGCAGCCGCCTGACGGGGGCTTTGAACACTGAAGCTTTCTTT. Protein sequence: CASSRLTGALNTEAFF. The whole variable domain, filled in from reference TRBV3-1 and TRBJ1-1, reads DTAVSQTPKYLVTQMGNDKSIKCEQNLGHDTMYWYKQDSKKFLKIMFSYNNKELIINETVPNRFSPKSPDKAHLNLHINSLELGDSAVYFCASSRLTGALNTEAFFGQGTRLTVV.

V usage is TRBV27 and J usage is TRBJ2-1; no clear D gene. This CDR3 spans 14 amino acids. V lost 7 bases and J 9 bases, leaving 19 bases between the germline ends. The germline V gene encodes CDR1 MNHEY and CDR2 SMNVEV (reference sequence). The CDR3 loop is CASTALATRGEQFF. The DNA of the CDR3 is TGTGCCAGCACCGCCCTGGCGACTCGTGGTGAGCAGTTCTTC.

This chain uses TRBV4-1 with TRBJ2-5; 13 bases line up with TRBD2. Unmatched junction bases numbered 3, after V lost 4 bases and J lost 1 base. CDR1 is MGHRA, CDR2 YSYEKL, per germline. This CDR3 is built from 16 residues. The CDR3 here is CASSPGLAGAQETQYF. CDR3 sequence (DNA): TGCGCCAGCAGCCCCGGACTAGCGGGGGCCCAAGAGACCCAGTACTTC.

The CDR3 coding sequence is TGTGCCACCAGCAAGAGAGGGGGCGCGACGAACACCGGGGAGCTGTTTTTT. Translation: CATSKRGGATNTGELFF. V usage is TRBV24-1 and J usage is TRBJ2-2; 7 nucleotides agree with TRBD1. Trimming removed 7 bases from V and 0 bases from J; junction bases left unmatched: 10. The CDR3 loop spans 17 amino acids. Germline CDR1 KGHDR, CDR2 SFDVKD.

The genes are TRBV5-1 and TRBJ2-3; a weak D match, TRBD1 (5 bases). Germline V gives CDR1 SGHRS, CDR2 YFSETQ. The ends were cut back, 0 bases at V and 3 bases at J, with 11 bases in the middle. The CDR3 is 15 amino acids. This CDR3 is CASSLVQDLTDTQYF. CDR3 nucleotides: TGCGCCAGCAGCTTGGTACAGGACCTAACAGATACGCAGTATTTT.

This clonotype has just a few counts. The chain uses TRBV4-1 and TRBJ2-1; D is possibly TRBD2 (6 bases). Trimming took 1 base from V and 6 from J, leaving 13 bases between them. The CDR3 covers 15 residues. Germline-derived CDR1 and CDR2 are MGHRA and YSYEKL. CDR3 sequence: CASSQVASDSNEQFF. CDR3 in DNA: TGCGCCAGCAGCCAAGTGGCTAGCGATAGCAATGAGCAGTTCTTC.

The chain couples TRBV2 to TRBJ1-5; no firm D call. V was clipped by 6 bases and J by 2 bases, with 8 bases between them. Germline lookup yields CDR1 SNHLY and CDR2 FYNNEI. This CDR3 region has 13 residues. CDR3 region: CASRVGGNQPQHF. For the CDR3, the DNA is TGTGCCAGCAGGGTTGGGGGCAATCAGCCCCAGCATTTT. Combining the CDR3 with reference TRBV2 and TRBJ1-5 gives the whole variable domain EPEVTQTPSHQVTQMGQEVILRCVPISNHLYFYWYRQILGQKVEFLVSFYNNEISEKSEIFDDQFSVERPDGSNFTLKIRSTKLEDSAMYFCASRVGGNQPQHFGDGTRLSIL.

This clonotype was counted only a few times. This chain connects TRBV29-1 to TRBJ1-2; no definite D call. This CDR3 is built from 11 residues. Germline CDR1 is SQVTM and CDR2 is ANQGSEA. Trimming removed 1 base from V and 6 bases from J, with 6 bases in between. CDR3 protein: CSVEGLDGYTF. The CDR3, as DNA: TGCAGCGTTGAAGGGCTGGATGGCTACACCTTC.

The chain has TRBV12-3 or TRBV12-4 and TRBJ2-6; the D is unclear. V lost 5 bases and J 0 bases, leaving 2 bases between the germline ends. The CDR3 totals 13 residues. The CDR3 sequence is CASSLSGANVLTF. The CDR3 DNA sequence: TGTGCCAGCAGTCTCTCTGGGGCCAACGTCCTGACTTTC.

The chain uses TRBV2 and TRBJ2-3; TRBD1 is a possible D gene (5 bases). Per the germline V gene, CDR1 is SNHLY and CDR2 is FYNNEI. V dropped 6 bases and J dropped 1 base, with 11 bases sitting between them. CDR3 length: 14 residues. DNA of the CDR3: TGTGCCAGCAGAGAAACAGGAGGCACAGATACGCAGTATTTT. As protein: CASRETGGTDTQYF.

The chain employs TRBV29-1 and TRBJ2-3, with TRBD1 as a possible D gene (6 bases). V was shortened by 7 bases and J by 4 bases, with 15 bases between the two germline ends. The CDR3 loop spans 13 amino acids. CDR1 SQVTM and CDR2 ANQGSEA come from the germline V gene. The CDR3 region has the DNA TGCAGCGCCACCCAGGGGAGCGCAGATACGCAGTATTTT. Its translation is CSATQGSADTQYF.

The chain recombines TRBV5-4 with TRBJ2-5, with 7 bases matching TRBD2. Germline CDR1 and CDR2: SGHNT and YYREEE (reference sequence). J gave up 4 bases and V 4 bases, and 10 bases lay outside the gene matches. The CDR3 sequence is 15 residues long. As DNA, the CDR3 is TGTGCCAGCAGCCCGCGGGCGGGGGAGGGAGAGACCCAGTACTTC. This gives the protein CASSPRAGEGETQYF.

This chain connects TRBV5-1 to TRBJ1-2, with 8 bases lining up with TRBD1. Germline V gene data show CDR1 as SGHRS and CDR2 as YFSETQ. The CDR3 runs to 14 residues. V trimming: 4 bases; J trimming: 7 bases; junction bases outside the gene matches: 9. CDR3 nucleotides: TGCGCCAGCAGCCCCGGACAGGGTTCGAGTGGCTACACCTTC. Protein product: CASSPGQGSSGYTF. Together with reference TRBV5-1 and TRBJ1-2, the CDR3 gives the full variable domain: KAGVTQTPRYLIKTRGQQVTLSCSPISGHRSVSWYQQTPGQGLQFLFEYFSETQRNKGNFPGRFSGRQFSNSRSEMNVSTLELGDSALYLCASSPGQGSSGYTFGSGTRLTVV.

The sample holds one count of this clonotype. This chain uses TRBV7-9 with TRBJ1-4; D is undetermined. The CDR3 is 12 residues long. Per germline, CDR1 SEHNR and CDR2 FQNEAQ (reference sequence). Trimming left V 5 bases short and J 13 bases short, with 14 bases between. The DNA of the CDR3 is TGTGCCAGCAGCATGGATACTTCTGGACTGTTTTTT. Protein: CASSMDTSGLFF.

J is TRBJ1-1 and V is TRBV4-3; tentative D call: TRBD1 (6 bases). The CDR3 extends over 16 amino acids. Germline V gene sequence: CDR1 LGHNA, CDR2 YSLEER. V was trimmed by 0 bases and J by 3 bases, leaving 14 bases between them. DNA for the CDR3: TGCGCCAGCAGCCAAGATTGGGGGCAGGGATACACTGAAGCTTTCTTT. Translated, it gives CASSQDWGQGYTEAFF.

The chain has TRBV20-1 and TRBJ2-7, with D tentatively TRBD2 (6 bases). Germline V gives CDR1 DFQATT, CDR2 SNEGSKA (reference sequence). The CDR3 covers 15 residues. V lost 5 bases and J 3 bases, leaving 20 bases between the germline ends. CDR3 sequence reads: CSAEGMAGRYYEQYF. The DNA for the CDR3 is TGCAGTGCTGAGGGGATGGCGGGACGATACTACGAGCAGTACTTC.